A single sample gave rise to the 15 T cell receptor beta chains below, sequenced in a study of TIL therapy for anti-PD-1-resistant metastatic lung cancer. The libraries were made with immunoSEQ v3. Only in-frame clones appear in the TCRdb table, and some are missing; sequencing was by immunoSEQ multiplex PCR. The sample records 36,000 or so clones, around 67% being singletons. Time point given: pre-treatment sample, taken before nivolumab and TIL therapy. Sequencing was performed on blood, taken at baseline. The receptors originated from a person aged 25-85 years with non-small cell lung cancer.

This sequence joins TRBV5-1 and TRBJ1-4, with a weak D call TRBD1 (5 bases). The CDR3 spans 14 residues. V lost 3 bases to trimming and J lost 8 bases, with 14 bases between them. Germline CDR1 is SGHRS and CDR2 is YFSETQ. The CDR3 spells CASSSSGAIEKLFF. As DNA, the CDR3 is TGCGCCAGCAGCTCGTCCGGGGCAATCGAAAAACTGTTTTTT.

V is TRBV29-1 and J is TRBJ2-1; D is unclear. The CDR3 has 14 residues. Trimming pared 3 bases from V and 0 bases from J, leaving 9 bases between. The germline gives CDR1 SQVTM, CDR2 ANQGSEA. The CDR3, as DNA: TGCAGCGTTGAGCTAGGCTCCTCCTACAATGAGCAGTTCTTC. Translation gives CSVELGSSYNEQFF.

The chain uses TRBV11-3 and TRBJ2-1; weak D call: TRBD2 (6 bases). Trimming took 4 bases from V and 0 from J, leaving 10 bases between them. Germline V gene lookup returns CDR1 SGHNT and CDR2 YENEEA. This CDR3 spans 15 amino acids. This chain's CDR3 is CASSSRRASYNEQFF. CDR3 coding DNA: TGTGCCAGCAGCTCCCGGAGGGCCTCCTACAATGAGCAGTTCTTC. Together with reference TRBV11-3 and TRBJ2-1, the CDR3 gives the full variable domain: EAGVVQSPRYKIIEKKQPVAFWCNPISGHNTLYWYLQNLGQGPELLIRYENEEAVDDSQLPKDRFSAERLKGVDSTLKIQPAELGDSAVYLCASSSRRASYNEQFFGPGTRLTVL.

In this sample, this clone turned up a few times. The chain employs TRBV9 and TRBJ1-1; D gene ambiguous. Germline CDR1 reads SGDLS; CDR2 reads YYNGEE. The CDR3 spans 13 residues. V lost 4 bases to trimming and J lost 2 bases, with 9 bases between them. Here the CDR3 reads CASSPRLNTEAFF. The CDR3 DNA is TGTGCCAGCAGCCCTCGTTTAAACACTGAAGCTTTCTTT.

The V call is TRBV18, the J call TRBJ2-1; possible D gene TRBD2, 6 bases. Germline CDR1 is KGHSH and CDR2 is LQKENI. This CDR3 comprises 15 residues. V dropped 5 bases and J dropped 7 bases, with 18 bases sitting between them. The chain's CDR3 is CASSMTRPPRNEQFF. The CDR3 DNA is TGTGCCAGCTCAATGACTAGGCCCCCTAGGAATGAGCAGTTCTTC.

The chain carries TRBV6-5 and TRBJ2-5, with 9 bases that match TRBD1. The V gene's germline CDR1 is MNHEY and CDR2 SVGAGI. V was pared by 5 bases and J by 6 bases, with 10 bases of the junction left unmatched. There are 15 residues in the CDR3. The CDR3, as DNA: TGTGCCAGCAGTGCCCACCCGGGACAGGGCCAGACCCAGTACTTC. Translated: CASSAHPGQGQTQYF.

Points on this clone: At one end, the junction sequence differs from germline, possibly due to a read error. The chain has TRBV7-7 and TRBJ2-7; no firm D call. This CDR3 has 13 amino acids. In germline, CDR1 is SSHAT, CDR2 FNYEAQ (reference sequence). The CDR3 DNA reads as TGTGCTAGCAGCTTAGAGACATACTCCGAGCAGTACTTC. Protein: CASSLETYSEQYF.

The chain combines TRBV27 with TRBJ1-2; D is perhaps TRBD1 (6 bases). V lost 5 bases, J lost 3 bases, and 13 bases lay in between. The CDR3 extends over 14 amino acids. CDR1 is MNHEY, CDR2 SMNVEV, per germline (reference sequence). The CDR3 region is CASSLIGGYYGYTF. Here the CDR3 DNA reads TGTGCCAGCAGTCTGATAGGGGGATACTATGGCTACACCTTC.

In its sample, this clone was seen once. In nucleotides, the CDR3 is TGTGCCAGCTCACCAGTGACGGCGGAGAGATCTGGGGCCAACGTCCTGACTTTC. Translated, it gives CASSPVTAERSGANVLTF. The chain is built from TRBV18 and TRBJ2-6; unclear D gene. The V gene lost 2 bases and the J gene lost 1 base, with 15 bases spanning the gap. There are 18 residues in the CDR3. Germline V gene lookup returns CDR1 KGHSH and CDR2 LQKENI.

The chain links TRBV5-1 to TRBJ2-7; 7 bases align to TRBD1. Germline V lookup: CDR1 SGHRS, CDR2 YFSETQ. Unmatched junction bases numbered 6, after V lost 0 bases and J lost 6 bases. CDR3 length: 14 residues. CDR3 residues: CASSLETGLREQYF. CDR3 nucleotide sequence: TGCGCCAGCAGCTTGGAGACAGGGTTACGCGAGCAGTACTTC.

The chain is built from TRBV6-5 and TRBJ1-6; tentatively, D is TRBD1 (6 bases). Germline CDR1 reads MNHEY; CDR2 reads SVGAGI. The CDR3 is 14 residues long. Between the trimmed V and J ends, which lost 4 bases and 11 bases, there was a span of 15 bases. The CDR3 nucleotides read TGTGCCAGCAGTTCGGAGGGGGTAGGCGCACCCCTCCACTTT. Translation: CASSSEGVGAPLHF.

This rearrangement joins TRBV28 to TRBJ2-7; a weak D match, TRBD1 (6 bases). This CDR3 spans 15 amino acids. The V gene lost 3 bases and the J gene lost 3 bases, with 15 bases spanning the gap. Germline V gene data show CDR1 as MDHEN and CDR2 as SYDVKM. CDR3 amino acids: CASSFPGQNRYEQYF. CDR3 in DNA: TGTGCCAGCAGTTTCCCCGGACAGAACCGCTACGAGCAGTACTTC. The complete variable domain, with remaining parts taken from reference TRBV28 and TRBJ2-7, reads DVKVTQSSRYLVKRTGEKVFLECVQDMDHENMFWYRQDPGLGLRLIYFSYDVKMKEKGDIPEGYSVSREKKERFSLILESASTNQTSMYLCASSFPGQNRYEQYFGPGTRLTVT.

CDR3 coding DNA: TGTGCCAGCAGCCAAGGTAGGAGCGGGGGGCCCCAAGGAGGCGAGCAGTACTTC. It translates to CASSQGRSGGPQGGEQYF. The V and J genes are TRBV4-2 and TRBJ2-7; 9 nucleotides agree with TRBD2. With 1 base clipped from V and 6 bases from J, the junction kept 16 bases outside the gene matches. CDR1 is LGHNA and CDR2 is YNFKEQ in the germline V gene. CDR3 size: 18 residues.

The CDR3 DNA sequence: TGTGCCAGTAGAGCCGACAGGGGGGGTAGTGAAGCTTTCTTT. Amino acid sequence: CASRADRGGSEAFF. This chain joins TRBV19 and TRBJ1-1, with TRBD1 identical over 9 bases. J was trimmed by 7 bases and V by 6 bases; bases with no gene match: 9. Germline V CDR1 and CDR2: LNHDA, SQIVND (reference sequence). This CDR3 is 14 amino acids long. The entire variable domain, with the rest obtained from reference TRBV19 and TRBJ1-1, is as follows: DGGITQSPKYLFRKEGQNVTLSCEQNLNHDAMYWYRQDPGQGLRLIYYSQIVNDFQKGDIAEGYSVSREKKESFPLTVTSAQKNPTAFYLCASRADRGGSEAFFGQGTRLTVV.

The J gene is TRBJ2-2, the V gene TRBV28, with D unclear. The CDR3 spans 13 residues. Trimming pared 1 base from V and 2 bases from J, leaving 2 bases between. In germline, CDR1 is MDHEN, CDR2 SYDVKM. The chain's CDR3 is CASSLSNTGELFF. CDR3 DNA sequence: TGTGCCAGCAGTTTATCCAACACCGGGGAGCTGTTTTTT.